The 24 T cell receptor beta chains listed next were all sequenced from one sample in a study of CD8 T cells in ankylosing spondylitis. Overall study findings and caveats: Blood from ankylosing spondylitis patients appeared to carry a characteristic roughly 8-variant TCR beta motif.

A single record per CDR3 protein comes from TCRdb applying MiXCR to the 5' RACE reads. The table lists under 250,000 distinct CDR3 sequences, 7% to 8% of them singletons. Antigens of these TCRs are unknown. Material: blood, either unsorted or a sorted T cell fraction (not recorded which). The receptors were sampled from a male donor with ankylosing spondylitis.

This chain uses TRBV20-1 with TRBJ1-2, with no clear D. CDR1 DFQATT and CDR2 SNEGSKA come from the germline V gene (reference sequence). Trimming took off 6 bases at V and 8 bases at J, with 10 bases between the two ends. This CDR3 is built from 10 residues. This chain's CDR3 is CSALLGGYTF. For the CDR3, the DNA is TGCAGTGCCCTTCTGGGAGGCTACACCTTC.

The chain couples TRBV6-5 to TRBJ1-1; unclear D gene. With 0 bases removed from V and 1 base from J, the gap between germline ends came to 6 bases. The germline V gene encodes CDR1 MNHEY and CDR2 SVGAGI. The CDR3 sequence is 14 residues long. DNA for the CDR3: TGTGCCAGCAGTTACTCGGCGAGGAACACTGAAGCTTTCTTT. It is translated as CASSYSARNTEAFF.

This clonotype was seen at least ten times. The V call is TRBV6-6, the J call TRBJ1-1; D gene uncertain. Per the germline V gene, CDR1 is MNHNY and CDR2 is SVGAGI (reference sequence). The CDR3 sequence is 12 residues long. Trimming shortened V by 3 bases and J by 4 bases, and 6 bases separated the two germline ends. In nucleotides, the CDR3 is TGTGCCAGCAGTTATCGGACCACTGAAGCTTTCTTT. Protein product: CASSYRTTEAFF.

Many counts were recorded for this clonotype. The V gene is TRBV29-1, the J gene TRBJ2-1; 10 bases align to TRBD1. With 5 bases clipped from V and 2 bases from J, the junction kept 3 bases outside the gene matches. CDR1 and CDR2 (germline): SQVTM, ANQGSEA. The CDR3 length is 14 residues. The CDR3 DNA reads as TGCAGCGTTAGAGACAGGGGGCCCTACAATGAGCAGTTCTTC. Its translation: CSVRDRGPYNEQFF.

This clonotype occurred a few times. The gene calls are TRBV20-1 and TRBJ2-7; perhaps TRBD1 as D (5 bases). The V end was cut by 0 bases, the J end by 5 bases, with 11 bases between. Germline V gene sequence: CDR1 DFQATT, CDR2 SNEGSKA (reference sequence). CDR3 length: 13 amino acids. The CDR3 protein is CSARDLVGHEQYF. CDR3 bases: TGCAGTGCTAGAGATCTCGTGGGGCACGAGCAGTACTTC.

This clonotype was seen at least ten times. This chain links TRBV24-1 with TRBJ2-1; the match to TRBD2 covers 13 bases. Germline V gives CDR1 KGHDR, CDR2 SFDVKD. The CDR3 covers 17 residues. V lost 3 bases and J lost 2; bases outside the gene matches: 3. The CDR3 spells CATSDGLAGAPYNEQFF. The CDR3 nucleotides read TGTGCCACCAGTGATGGACTAGCGGGAGCCCCCTACAATGAGCAGTTCTTC.

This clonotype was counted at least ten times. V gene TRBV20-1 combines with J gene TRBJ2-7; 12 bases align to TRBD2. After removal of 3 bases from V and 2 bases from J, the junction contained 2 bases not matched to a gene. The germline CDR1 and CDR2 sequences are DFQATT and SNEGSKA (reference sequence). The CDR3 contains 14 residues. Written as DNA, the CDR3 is TGCAGTGCTAGGTGGACTAGCGGGACCTACGAGCAGTACTTC. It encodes CSARWTSGTYEQYF.

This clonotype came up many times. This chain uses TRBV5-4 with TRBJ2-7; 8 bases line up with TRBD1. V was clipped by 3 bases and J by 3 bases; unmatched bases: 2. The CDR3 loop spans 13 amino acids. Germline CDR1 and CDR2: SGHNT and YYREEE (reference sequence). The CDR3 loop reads CASSSTGGYEQYF. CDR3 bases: TGTGCCAGCAGCTCTACAGGGGGCTACGAGCAGTACTTC. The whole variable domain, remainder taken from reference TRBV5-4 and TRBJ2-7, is ETGVTQSPTHLIKTRGQQVTLRCSSQSGHNTVSWYQQALGQGPQFIFQYYREEENGRGNFPPRFSGLQFPNYSSELNVNALELDDSALYLCASSSTGGYEQYFGPGTRLTVT.

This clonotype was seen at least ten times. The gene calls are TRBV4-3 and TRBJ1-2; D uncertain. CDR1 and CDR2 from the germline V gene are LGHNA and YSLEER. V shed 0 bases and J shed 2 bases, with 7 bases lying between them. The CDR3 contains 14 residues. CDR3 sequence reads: CASSQELDNYGYTF. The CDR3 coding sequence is TGCGCCAGCAGCCAAGAACTGGACAACTATGGCTACACCTTC.

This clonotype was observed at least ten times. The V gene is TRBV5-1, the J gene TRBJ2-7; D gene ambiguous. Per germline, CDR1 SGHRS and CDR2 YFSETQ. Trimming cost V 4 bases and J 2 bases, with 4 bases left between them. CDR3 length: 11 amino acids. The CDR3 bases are TGCGCCAGCAGCGATACCTACGAGCAGTACTTC. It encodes CASSDTYEQYF.

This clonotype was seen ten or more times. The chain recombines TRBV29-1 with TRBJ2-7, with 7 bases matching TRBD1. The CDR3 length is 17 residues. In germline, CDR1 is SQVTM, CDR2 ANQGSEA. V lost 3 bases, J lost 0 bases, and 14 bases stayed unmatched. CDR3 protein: CSVDSLNRDSGSYEQYF. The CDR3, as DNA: TGCAGCGTTGATTCCCTCAACCGGGACAGCGGCTCCTACGAGCAGTACTTC.

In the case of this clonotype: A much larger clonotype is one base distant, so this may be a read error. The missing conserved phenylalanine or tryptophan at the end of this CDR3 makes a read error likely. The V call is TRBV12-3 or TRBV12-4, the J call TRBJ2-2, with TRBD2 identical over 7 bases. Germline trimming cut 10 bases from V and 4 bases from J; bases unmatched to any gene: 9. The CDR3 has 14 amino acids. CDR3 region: CATLAVERTGELFI. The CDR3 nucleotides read TGTGCCACCCTAGCGGTCGAACGCACCGGGGAGCTGTTTATT.

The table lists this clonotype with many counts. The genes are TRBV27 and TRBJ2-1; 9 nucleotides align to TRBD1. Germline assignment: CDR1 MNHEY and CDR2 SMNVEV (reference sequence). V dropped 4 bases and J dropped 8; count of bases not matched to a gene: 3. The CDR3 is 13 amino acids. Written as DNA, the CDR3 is TGTGCCAGCAGTTCGGACAGGGGCTATGAGCAGTTCTTC. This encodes CASSSDRGYEQFF.

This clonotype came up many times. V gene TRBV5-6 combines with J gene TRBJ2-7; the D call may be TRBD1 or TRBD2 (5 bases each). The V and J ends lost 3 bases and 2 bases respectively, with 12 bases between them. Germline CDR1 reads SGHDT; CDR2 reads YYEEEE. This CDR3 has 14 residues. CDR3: CASSSGDAAYEQYF. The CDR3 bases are TGTGCCAGCAGCTCTGGGGACGCCGCCTACGAGCAGTACTTC.

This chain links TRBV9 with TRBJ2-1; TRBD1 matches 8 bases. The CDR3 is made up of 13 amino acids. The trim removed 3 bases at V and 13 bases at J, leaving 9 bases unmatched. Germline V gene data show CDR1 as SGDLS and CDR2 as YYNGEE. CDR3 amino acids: CASSGGQGPPQFF. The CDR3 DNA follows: TGTGCCAGCAGCGGAGGACAGGGACCCCCTCAGTTCTTC.

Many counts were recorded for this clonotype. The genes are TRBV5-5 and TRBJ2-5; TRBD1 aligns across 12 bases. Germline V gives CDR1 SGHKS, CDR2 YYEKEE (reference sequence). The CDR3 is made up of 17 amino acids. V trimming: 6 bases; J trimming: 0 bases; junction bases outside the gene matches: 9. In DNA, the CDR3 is TGTGCCAGCATTCTTTCGGGGACAGGGGGCTACCAAGAGACCCAGTACTTC. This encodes CASILSGTGGYQETQYF. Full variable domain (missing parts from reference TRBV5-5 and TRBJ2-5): DAGVTQSPTHLIKTRGQQVTLRCSPISGHKSVSWYQQVLGQGPQFIFQYYEKEERGRGNFPDRFSARQFPNYSSELNVNALLLGDSALYLCASILSGTGGYQETQYFGPGTRLLVL.

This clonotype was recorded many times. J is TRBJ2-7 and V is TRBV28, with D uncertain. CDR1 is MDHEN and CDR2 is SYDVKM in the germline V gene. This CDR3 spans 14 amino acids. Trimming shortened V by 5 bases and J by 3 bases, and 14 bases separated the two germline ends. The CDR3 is CASSDLNTDYEQYF. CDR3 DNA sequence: TGTGCCAGCAGTGACCTTAACACTGACTACGAGCAGTACTTC.

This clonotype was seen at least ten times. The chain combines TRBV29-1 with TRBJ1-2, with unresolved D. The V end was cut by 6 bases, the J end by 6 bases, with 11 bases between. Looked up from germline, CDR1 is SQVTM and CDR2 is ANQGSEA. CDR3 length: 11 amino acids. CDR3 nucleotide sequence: TGCAGCGTAATCCGCGGGAATGGCTACACCTTC. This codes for CSVIRGNGYTF.

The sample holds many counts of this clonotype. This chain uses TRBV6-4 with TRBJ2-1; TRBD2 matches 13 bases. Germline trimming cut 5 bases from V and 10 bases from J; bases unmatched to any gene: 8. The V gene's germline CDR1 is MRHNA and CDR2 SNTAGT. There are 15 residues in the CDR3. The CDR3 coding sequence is TGTGCCAGCAGTAGCCGGACTAGCGGGAGTGACGAGCAGTTCTTC. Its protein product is CASSSRTSGSDEQFF.

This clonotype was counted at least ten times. In nucleotides, the CDR3 is TGTGCCAGCAGCGGGGGACTAGCGGTATCATACGAGCAGTACTTC. This translates into CASSGGLAVSYEQYF. V gene TRBV11-2 combines with J gene TRBJ2-7; TRBD2 matches 11 bases. This CDR3 has 15 residues. Unmatched junction bases numbered 7, after V lost 5 bases and J lost 4 bases. Per the germline V gene, CDR1 is SGHAT and CDR2 is FQNNGV.

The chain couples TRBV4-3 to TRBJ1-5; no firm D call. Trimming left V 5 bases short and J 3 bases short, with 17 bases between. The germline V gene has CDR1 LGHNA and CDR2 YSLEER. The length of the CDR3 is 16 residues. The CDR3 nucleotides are TGCGCCAGCAGCTACCGATATCGGGGTTTCAATCAGCCCCAGCATTTT. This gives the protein CASSYRYRGFNQPQHF.

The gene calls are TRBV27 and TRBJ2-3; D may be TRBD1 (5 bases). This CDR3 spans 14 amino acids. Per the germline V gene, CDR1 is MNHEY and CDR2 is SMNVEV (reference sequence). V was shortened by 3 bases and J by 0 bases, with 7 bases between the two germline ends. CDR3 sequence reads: CASSFDSSTDTQYF. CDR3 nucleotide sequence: TGTGCCAGCAGTTTTGACAGTAGCACAGATACGCAGTATTTT.

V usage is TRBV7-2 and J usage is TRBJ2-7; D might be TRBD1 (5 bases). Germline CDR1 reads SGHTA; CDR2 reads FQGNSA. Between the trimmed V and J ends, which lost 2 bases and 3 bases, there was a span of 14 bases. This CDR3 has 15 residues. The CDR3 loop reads CASSLSPDRLYEQYF. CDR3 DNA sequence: TGTGCCAGCAGCTTATCCCCCGACAGACTCTACGAGCAGTACTTC.

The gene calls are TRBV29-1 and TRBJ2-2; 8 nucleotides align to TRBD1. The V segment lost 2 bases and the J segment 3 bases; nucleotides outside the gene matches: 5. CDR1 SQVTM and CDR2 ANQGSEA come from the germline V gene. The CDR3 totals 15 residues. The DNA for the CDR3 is TGCAGCGTTGAAAGCGACAGGGGAGACACCGGGGAGCTGTTTTTT. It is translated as CSVESDRGDTGELFF.